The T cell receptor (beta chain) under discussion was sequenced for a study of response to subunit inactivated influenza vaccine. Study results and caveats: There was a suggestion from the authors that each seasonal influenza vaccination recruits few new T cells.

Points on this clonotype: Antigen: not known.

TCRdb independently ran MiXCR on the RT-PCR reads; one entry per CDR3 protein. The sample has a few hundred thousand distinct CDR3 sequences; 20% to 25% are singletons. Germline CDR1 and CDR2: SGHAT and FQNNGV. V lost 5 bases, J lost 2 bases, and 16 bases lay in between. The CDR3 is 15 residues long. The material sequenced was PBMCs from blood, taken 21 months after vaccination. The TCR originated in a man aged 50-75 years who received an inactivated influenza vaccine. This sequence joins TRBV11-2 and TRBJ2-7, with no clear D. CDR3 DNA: TGTGCCAGCAGCAGCTTCGAGGCGGCCACCTACGAGCAGTACTTC. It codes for CASSSFEAATYEQYF.